This entry features one T cell receptor (beta chain) sequence. Its antigen is unknown. The V gene end was trimmed by 7 bases and the J gene end by 7 bases; junction bases not matched to a gene: 16. Per the germline V gene, CDR1 is MNHNS and CDR2 is SASEGT. This CDR3 comprises 16 residues. The sample is drawn from a study of blood T cells in healthy people across ages. Regarding the study as a whole: Without sorted subsets, naive and antigen-experienced compartments could not be conclusively compared.

Through a sample-barcoded 5' primer and a J-beta primer mix, a second PCR was run for roughly 6 to 11 cycles. TCRdb reprocessed the 5' RACE reads with MiXCR, giving one entry per CDR3 protein. Of 550,000 to 800,000 distinct CDR3 sequences listed, less than 40% are singletons. Sequencing was done on a sample of blood. The chain uses TRBV6-1 and TRBJ2-7; 10 nucleotides line up with TRBD2. This TCR was recovered from an elderly woman in good health. DNA of the CDR3: TGTGCCAGCAAAAAGCTAGCGGGGGTTTCCTACAATGAGCAGTACTTC. This encodes CASKKLAGVSYNEQYF.